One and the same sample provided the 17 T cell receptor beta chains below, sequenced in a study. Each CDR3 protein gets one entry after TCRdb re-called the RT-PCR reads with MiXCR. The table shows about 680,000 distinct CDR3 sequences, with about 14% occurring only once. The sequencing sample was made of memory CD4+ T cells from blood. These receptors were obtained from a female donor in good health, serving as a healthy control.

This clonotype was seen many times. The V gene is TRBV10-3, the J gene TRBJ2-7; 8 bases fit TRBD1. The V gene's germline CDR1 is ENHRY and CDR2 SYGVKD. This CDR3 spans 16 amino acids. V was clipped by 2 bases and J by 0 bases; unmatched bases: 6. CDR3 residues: CAISEVGDRSSYEQYF. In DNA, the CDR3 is TGTGCCATCAGTGAGGTAGGGGACAGGAGCTCCTACGAGCAGTACTTC.

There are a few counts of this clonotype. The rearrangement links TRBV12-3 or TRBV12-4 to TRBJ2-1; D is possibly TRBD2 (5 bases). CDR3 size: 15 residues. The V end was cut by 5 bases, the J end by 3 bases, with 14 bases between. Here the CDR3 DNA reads TGTGCCAGCAGTCAAGAGGGTGATTTCTACAATGAGCAGTTCTTC. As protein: CASSQEGDFYNEQFF.

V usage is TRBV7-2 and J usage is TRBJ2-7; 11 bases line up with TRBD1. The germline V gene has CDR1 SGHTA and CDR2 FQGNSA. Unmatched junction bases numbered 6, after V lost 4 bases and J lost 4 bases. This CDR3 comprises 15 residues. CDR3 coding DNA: TGTGCCAGCAGCTACGGACAGGGGGCAGGGTACGAGCAGTACTTC. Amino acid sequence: CASSYGQGAGYEQYF.

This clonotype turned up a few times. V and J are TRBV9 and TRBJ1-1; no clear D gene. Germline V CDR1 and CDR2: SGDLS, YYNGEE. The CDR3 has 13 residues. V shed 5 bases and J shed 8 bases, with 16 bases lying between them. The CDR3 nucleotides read TGTGCCAGCAGAGGGAATTCCAGGACCGAAGCTTTCTTT. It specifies CASRGNSRTEAFF.

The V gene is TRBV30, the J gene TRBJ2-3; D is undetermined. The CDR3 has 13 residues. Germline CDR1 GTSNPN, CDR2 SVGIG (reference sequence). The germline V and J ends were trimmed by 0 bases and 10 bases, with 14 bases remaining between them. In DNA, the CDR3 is TGTGCCTGGAGTGTTACCGGGCGGAATGCGCAGTATTTT. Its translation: CAWSVTGRNAQYF.

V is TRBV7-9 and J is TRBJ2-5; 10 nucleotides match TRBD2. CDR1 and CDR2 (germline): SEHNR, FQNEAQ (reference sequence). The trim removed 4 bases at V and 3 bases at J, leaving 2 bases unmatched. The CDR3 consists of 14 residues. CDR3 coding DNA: TGTGCCAGCAGCTCGGGACTAGCGAAAGAGACCCAGTACTTC. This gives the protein CASSSGLAKETQYF.

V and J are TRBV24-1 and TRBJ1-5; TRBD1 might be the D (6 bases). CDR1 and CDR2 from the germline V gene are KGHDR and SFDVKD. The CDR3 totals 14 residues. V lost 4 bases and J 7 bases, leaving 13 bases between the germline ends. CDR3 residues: CATSDTGYGQPQHF. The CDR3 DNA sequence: TGTGCCACCAGTGACACAGGGTACGGCCAGCCCCAGCATTTT.

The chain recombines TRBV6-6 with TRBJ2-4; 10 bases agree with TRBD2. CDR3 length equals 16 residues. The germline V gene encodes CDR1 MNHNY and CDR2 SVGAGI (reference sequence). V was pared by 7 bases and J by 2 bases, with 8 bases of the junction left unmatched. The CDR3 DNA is TGTGCCAGCACTGAGCGGGAGGGCCCTCCCAAAAACATTCAGTACTTC. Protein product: CASTEREGPPKNIQYF.

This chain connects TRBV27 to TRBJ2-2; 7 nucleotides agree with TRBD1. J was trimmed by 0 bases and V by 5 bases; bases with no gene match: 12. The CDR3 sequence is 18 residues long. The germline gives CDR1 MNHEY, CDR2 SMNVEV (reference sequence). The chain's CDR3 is CASSPEVDRLANTGELFF. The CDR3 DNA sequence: TGTGCCAGCAGTCCCGAGGTGGACAGGCTAGCGAACACCGGGGAGCTGTTTTTT.

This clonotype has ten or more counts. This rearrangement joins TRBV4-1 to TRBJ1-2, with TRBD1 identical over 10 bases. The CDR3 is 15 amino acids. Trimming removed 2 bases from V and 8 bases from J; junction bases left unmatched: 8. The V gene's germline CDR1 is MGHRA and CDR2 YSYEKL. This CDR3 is CASSQLDRGHEGYTF. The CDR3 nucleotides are TGCGCCAGCAGCCAATTAGACAGGGGGCATGAGGGCTACACCTTC.

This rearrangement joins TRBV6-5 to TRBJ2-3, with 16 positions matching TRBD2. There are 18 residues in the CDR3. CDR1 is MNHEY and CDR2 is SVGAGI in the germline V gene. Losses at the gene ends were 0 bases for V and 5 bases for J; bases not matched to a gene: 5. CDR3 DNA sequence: TGTGCCAGCAGTTACTCGGGACTAGCGGGGGGGCTAAGAGATACGCAGTATTTT. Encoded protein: CASSYSGLAGGLRDTQYF.

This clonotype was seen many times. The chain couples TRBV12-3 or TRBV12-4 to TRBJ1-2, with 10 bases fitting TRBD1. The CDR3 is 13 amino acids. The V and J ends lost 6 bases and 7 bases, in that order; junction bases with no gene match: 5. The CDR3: CASSSGQGFGYTF. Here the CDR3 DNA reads TGTGCCAGCAGCTCGGGACAGGGGTTTGGCTACACCTTC.

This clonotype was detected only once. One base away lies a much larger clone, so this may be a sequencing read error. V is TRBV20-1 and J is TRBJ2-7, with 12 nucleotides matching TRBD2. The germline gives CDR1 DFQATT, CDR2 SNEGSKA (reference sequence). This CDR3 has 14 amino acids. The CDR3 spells CSARRTSGKYEQCF. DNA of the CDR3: TGCAGTGCTAGGCGGACTAGCGGGAAATACGAGCAGTGCTTC.

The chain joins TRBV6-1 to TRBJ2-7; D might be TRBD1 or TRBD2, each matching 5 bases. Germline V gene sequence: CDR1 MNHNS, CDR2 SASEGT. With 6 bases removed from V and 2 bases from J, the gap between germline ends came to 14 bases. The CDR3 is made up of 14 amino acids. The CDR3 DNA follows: TGTGCCAGCAGGACGTCTTTGGGGGCCTACGAGCAGTACTTC. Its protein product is CASRTSLGAYEQYF.

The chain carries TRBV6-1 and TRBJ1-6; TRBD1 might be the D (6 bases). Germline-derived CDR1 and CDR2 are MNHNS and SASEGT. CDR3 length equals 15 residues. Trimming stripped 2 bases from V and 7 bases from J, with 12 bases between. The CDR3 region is CASSESPGENSPLHF. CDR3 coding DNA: TGTGCCAGCAGTGAAAGTCCAGGGGAGAATTCACCCCTCCACTTT.

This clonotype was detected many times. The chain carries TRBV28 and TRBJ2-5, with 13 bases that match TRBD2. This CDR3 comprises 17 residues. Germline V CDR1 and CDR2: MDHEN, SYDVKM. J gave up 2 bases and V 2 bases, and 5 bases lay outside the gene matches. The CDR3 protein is CASSLGLAGVGQETQYF. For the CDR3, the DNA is TGTGCCAGCAGTTTAGGACTAGCGGGAGTGGGGCAAGAGACCCAGTACTTC.

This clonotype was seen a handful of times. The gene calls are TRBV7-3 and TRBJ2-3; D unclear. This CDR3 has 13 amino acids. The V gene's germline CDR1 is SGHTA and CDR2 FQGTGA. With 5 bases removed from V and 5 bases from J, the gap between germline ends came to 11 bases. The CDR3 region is CASSIANGDTQYF. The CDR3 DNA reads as TGTGCCAGCAGCATAGCAAACGGAGATACGCAGTATTTT. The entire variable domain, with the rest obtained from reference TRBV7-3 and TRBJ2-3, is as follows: GAGVSQTPSNKVTEKGKYVELRCDPISGHTALYWYRQSLGQGPEFLIYFQGTGAADDSGLPNDRFFAVRPEGSVSTLKIQRTERGDSAVYLCASSIANGDTQYFGPGTRLTVL.